These T cell receptor beta chains were read from a single sample in a study of blood T cell repertoires in COVID-19. TCRdb's copy holds only in-frame clones and misses some; the assay was immunoSEQ multiplex PCR. The sample shows tens of thousands of clones, about three quarters of them seen only once. Material: peripheral blood. The receptors shown here come from a man aged 30-40 years with COVID-19, enrolled during active disease. Both conserved end residues are part of each CDR3. The D gene is left open where the match is weak. Expanded clones get a size class; other rows say once, few or many, or leave the size out.

j_gene: TRBJ2-3; v_gene: TRBV19; abundance: .; d_gene: .; CDR3aa: CASTLRRKSDTQYF; CDR3nt: TGTGCCAGTACCCTCAGGCGTAAATCCGATACGCAGTATTTT
j_gene: TRBJ2-5; v_gene: TRBV7-2; abundance: few; d_gene: .; CDR3aa: CASSLWQGPGETQYF; CDR3nt: TGTGCCAGCAGCTTATGGCAGGGGCCTGGGGAGACCCAGTACTTC
j_gene: TRBJ2-5; v_gene: TRBV6-2/TRBV6-3; abundance: .; d_gene: TRBD2; CDR3aa: CASSYPAALAAQETQYF; CDR3nt: TGTGCCAGCAGTTACCCGGCTGCACTAGCGGCGCAAGAGACCCAGTACTTC
j_gene: TRBJ2-3; v_gene: TRBV11-2; abundance: .; d_gene: .; CDR3aa: CASSFSGGTDTQYF; CDR3nt: TGTGCCAGCAGCTTCTCCGGGGGCACAGATACGCAGTATTTT
j_gene: TRBJ2-1; v_gene: TRBV10-3; abundance: .; d_gene: TRBD1; CDR3aa: CAILRTGGNNEQFF; CDR3nt: TGTGCCATCCTCAGGACAGGGGGGAACAATGAGCAGTTCTTC
j_gene: TRBJ2-3; v_gene: TRBV19; abundance: .; d_gene: TRBD1; CDR3aa: CASSLGTVTDTQYF; CDR3nt: TGTGCCAGTAGTCTAGGGACAGTCACAGATACGCAGTATTTT
j_gene: TRBJ2-2; v_gene: TRBV27; abundance: .; d_gene: TRBD2; CDR3aa: CASSPMGLAGATGELFF; CDR3nt: TGTGCCAGCAGTCCAATGGGACTAGCGGGAGCTACCGGGGAGCTGTTTTTT
j_gene: TRBJ1-1; v_gene: TRBV6-5; abundance: .; d_gene: .; CDR3aa: CASSPPLGENTEAFF; CDR3nt: TGTGCCAGCAGTCCCCCCCTAGGGGAGAACACTGAAGCTTTCTTT
j_gene: TRBJ1-1; v_gene: TRBV5-5; abundance: few; d_gene: TRBD1; CDR3aa: CASSTRQGVWTEAFF; CDR3nt: TGTGCCAGCAGCACGCGACAGGGTGTGTGGACTGAAGCTTTCTTT
j_gene: TRBJ1-2; v_gene: TRBV5-1; abundance: .; d_gene: TRBD1; CDR3aa: CASGADRHYGYTF; CDR3nt: TGCGCCAGCGGGGCGGACAGGCACTATGGCTACACCTTC
j_gene: TRBJ1-2; v_gene: TRBV28; abundance: once; d_gene: .; CDR3aa: CASSTLRDIYGYTF; CDR3nt: TGTGCCAGCAGTACTCTCCGGGACATCTATGGCTACACCTTC
j_gene: TRBJ2-3; v_gene: TRBV9; abundance: many; d_gene: TRBD1; CDR3aa: CASSPRWGQGADTQYF; CDR3nt: TGTGCCAGCAGCCCCCGGTGGGGACAGGGCGCAGATACGCAGTATTTT
j_gene: TRBJ2-1; v_gene: TRBV9; abundance: .; d_gene: TRBD2; CDR3aa: CASSSSSGGLMGEQFF; CDR3nt: TGTGCCAGCAGCTCATCTAGCGGGGGGTTAATGGGAGAGCAGTTCTTC
j_gene: TRBJ2-1; v_gene: TRBV7-9; abundance: .; d_gene: .; CDR3aa: CASSFLRGHEQFF; CDR3nt: TGTGCCAGCAGCTTCCTCAGGGGTCATGAGCAGTTCTTC